The TCR beta chain described here comes from a study of T cell responses to AZD1222 COVID-19 vaccine. Timing groups of about 4 and about 12 weeks for second doses were pooled. The CDR3 spans 11 residues. Method: immunoSEQ multiplex PCR; TCRdb's copy keeps in-frame clones and lacks some. The repertoire holds approximately 79,000 clones, 83% seen once, with about 1.3% in the top ten. J is TRBJ2-1 and V is TRBV21-1; the table's D call of TRBD2 was not tested on the DNA. TRBV21-1 is tagged as a pseudogene. This receptor was identified in an adult who received the AZD1222 COVID-19 vaccine. Here the sequenced sample was peripheral blood, taken 28 days after the second AZD1222 dose. CDR3 DNA: TGTTTCATGAGGCCCTACAATGAGCAGTTCTTC. This encodes CFMRPYNEQFF.